Shown below are 6 T cell receptor beta chains from a single sample sequenced in a study of T cell responses to AZD1222 COVID-19 vaccine. Libraries were prepared by immunoSEQ multiplex PCR; TCRdb keeps only in-frame clonotypes and omits some of them. Here the sample spans some 110,000 clones, 89% being singletons. Here the sequenced sample was peripheral blood, taken 28 days after the second AZD1222 dose. Source of these receptors: an adult who received the AZD1222 COVID-19 vaccine.

DNA of the CDR3: TGTGCCAGCAGTTACAGGCGGGACGCAGATACGCAGTATTTT. This encodes CASSYRRDADTQYF. This rearrangement joins TRBV6-2 or TRBV6-3 to TRBJ2-3, with D possibly matching TRBD2 (6 bases). The CDR3 covers 14 residues. Germline CDR1 and CDR2: MNHEY and SVGEGT. V lost 2 bases and J lost 4, with 10 bases in between.

The V gene is TRBV1, the J gene TRBJ2-3; no DNA check was done on the table's D call, TRBD2. TRBV1 is noted as a pseudogene. This CDR3 region has 16 residues. CDR3 sequence (DNA): TGCACCAGCAGCCTCCTCCAAGCGGGAAGCACAGATACGCAGTATTTT. The encoded protein is CTSSLLQAGSTDTQYF.

The V call is TRBV6-2 or TRBV6-3, the J call TRBJ2-7; 10 bases fit TRBD1. The CDR3 extends over 15 amino acids. The germline V gene has CDR1 MNHEY and CDR2 SVGEGT. The J segment lost 4 bases and the V segment lost 3 bases, leaving 6 bases of the junction unmatched. CDR3 amino acids: CASSYGWDRGYEQYF. CDR3 coding DNA: TGTGCCAGCAGTTATGGATGGGACAGGGGATACGAGCAGTACTTC.

A few counts support this clone. The chain employs TRBV28 and TRBJ2-7, with D possibly matching TRBD1 (5 bases). V gave up 2 bases and J gave up 4 bases, with 18 bases separating them. The CDR3 length is 16 residues. CDR1 MDHEN and CDR2 SYDVKM come from the germline V gene. Here the CDR3 reads CASSLVAQAVGYEQYF. Written as DNA, the CDR3 is TGTGCCAGCAGTTTAGTGGCACAGGCTGTTGGATACGAGCAGTACTTC.

CDR3 region: CASSPTPNYGYTF. The CDR3 region has the DNA TGTGCCAGCAGCCCCACTCCTAACTATGGCTACACCTTC. The V and J genes are TRBV28 and TRBJ1-2; D gene unclear. Germline CDR1 and CDR2: MDHEN and SYDVKM. V lost 6 bases, J lost 0 bases, and 8 bases lay in between. The CDR3 runs to 13 residues.

This chain links TRBV30 with TRBJ1-1; tentatively, D is TRBD1 (6 bases). V lost 8 bases, J lost 4 bases, and 17 bases lay in between. Germline V gene lookup returns CDR1 GTSNPN and CDR2 SVGIG (reference sequence). CDR3 length equals 13 residues. CDR3 sequence reads: CAHGGQISTEAFF. The CDR3 DNA reads TGTGCCCATGGGGGGCAGATCTCCACTGAAGCTTTCTTT.